Detailed here is one T cell receptor beta chain. As yet, its antigen is unknown. TCRdb's table, derived via immunoSEQ multiplex PCR, lists solely in-frame clones and lacks some. The sample yields 70,000 to 90,000 clones, about nine tenths seen once. This sample is drawn from a study of T cell responses to AZD1222 COVID-19 vaccine. The CDR3 has 12 residues. Trimming cost V 8 bases and J 8 bases, with 12 bases left between them. Germline V gene data show CDR1 as LNHDA and CDR2 as SQIVND (reference sequence). Study results and caveats: No day 14 peak samples; only post-peak repertoires were characterized. Only five or six individuals given AZD1222 were seropositive at baseline. Targets within unmutated variant regions were reportedly found for nearly half of spike-specific TCRs.

The receptor comes from an adult in good health. The rearrangement links TRBV19 to TRBJ2-2; no reliable D call. The sample here was peripheral blood, taken on day 0 of AZD1222 vaccination. The CDR3 is CASWGSSGELFF. As DNA, the CDR3 is TGTGCCAGTTGGGGTAGTTCGGGGGAGCTGTTTTTT. Looking up the rest from reference TRBV19 and TRBJ2-2 gives the full variable domain: DGGITQSPKYLFRKEGQNVTLSCEQNLNHDAMYWYRQDPGQGLRLIYYSQIVNDFQKGDIAEGYSVSREKKESFPLTVTSAQKNPTAFYLCASWGSSGELFFGEGSRLTVL.